This T cell receptor beta chain was profiled in a study of blood T cells in healthy people across ages (dated by TCRdb to about 2015). Study-wide context: In model experiments, template switching captured about one uniquely barcoded TCR beta cDNA molecule for every two T cells. The study measured age-related changes in TCR beta repertoire diversity using deep sequencing normalized with unique cDNA molecular identifiers. Four age groups were formed from the donors: young (average approximately 17 years), middle-aged (more than 35), aged (roughly 58) and long-lived (approximately 80). To avoid experimental bias, donors of different ages were randomly spread across the sequencing lanes. Two additional independent replicas of 1 million unique cDNA reads from the same blood draw were analyzed for two donors (one aged 18 to 29 and one aged 80 or older).

Overall study results and their limits: Observed TCR beta diversity per million T cells fell roughly linearly with age, and a significant reduction was already apparent by age approximately 41. Estimates of total diversity based on one million sequenced T cells were considered lower bounds and underestimates. The CMV infection status of donors was not known, potentially confounding age-related changes in expanded clonotypes. The long-lived group showed more naive CD4+ T cells, fewer expanded clones and increased TCR diversity than the aged group, suggesting age selection. Conclusive comparison of naive and antigen-experienced compartments was prevented by the profiling of bulk unsorted PBMCs. The percentage of naive T cells measured by flow cytometry correlated strongly with observed TCR beta diversity.

Libraries came from 5' RACE. The listed sequencing device is Illumina HiSeq 2500. A second roughly 7 to 11 cycle PCR used a sample-barcoded 5' primer and a J-beta primer mix. Each TCR beta cDNA molecule received a unique molecular identifier from a template-switch 5' adaptor carrying 12 random nucleotides. Each sample yielded at least 2.5 million CDR3-containing paired-end reads. All of the RNA was converted into first-strand cDNA using the Mint cDNA synthesis kit, with a TRBC-specific oligonucleotide serving as the primer. Following uracil-DNA glycosylase treatment, all cDNA underwent a first 18-cycle PCR with the universal primers M1SS and BC2_uni_R. In the source study's methods: Each sample was normalized by randomly selecting 1 million high-quality reads, each carrying a distinct molecular identifier. Instead of being binned into consensus sequences, reads with shared molecular identifiers were discarded. MiTCR, run with a Q25 quality threshold and the strictest error-elimination algorithm, handled CDR3 identification, clonotype clustering and error correction. A nonparametric unseen species model using Euler transformation provided a lower-bound estimate of total TCR beta diversity. The public reads were reprocessed in TCRdb via fastp at Q25 and MiXCR, keeping in-frame beta chains. CDR3 protein duplicates are merged, each entry listing the most common genes and DNA. None of the V and J calls come from the authors' own analysis; TCRdb made them. A total of about 1.5 million distinct CDR3 sequences appear in this sample, 35% to 45% of them only once. Together, the top ten hold around 8% of the sample.

The roughly 39 donors, aged 6 to 90 years, were systemically healthy Caucasian individuals from Russia. Each donor gave around 9.5 milliliters of peripheral blood, collected into EDTA-treated Vacutainer tubes. Ficoll-Paque density-gradient centrifugation was used to isolate PBMCs, with at least 6.5 million per sample. Trizol reagent was used to extract total RNA from the PBMCs, yielding at least 5.5 micrograms per sample. For every donor, an aliquot of PBMCs went through flow cytometry to measure the percentages of naive CD45RAhigh/CD27high T cells. The CDR3 goes from the cysteine to the phenylalanine over 11 residues. Only the CDR3 region is kept as DNA, spanning 33 bases read in frame from base 1. The germline V gene encodes CDR1 SNHLY and CDR2 FYNNEI. As regards this clonotype: Its antigen remains undetermined. Sequence at one end of the junction differs from germline and may be a read error.

The TCR comes from a woman aged 18-35 years in good health. The sample comprised blood. Here the chain combines TRBV2 and TRBJ2-5; a weak D assignment points to TRBD1 (6 bases agree). The CDR3 protein: CARQGQGTQYF. The bases are TGTGCCAGGCAGGGGCAAGGGACCCAGTACTTC.